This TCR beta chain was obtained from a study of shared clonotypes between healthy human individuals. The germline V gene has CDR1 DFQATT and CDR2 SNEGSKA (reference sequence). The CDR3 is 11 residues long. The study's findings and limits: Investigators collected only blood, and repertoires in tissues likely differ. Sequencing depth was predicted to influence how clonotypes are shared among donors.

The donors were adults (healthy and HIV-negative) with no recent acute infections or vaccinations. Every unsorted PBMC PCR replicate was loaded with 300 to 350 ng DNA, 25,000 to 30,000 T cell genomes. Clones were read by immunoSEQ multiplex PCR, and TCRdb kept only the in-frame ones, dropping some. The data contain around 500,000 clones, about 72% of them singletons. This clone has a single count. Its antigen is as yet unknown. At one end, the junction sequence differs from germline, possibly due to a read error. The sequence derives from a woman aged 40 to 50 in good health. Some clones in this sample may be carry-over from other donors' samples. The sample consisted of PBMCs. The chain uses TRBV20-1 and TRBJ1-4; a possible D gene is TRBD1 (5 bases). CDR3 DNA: TGCAGTGCTTCGGGGGTTGAAAAACTGTCTTTT. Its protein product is CSASGVEKLSF.